This T cell receptor (beta chain) was retrieved from a study of control samples from healthy donors and cancer patients. The protocol was immunoSEQ multiplex PCR, while the TCRdb copy is restricted to in-frame clones and leaves out a portion. The table has 130,000 or so clones, 92% seen once. Germline CDR1 is MDHEN and CDR2 is SYDVKM. Trimming removed 6 bases from V and 9 bases from J; junction bases left unmatched: 5. The CDR3 length is 13 residues. V is TRBV28 and J is TRBJ2-6; 7 nucleotides match TRBD1. The source of this sequence is a woman aged 45 to 65 in good health. The specimen was blood. The CDR3 sequence is CASSRDSHNVLTF. CDR3 DNA sequence: TGTGCCAGCAGCCGGGACAGCCACAACGTCCTGACTTTC. Complete variable domain (other parts from reference TRBV28 and TRBJ2-6): DVKVTQSSRYLVKRTGEKVFLECVQDMDHENMFWYRQDPGLGLRLIYFSYDVKMKEKGDIPEGYSVSREKKERFSLILESASTNQTSMYLCASSRDSHNVLTFGAGSRLTVL.